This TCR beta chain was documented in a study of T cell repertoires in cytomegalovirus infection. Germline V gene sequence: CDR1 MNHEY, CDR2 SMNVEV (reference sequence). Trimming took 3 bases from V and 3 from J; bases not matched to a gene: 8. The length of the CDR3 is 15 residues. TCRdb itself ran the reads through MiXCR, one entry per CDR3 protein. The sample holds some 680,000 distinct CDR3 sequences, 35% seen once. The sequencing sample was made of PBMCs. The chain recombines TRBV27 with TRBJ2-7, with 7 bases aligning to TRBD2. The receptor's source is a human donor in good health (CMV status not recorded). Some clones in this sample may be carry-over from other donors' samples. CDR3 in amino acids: CASSFSYGRNYEQYF. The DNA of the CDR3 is TGTGCCAGCAGTTTCTCGTACGGGAGGAACTACGAGCAGTACTTC.